Listed here is a single T cell receptor beta chain. Its specificity is unknown. These data originate in a study of cytomegalovirus exposure and HLA in healthy donors. Study-level points and caveats: A later analysis linked a missense DCLRE1C variant to TCR beta V- and J-gene trimming. When a later analysis was performed, an Asian-associated ancestry cluster reportedly had fewer N-insertions than the roughly 700-donor mean. From TCR beta sequences, most subjects' HLA-A and HLA-B alleles were reportedly predicted accurately.

The PCR was carried out with 60 Vbeta primers and 13 Jbeta primers. Assay used: immunoSEQ multiplex PCR; TCRdb lists only in-frame clones, some missing. The sample has approximately 110,000 clones, around 78% seen once. The sequenced sample was PBMCs. The receptor was derived from a man in his fifties or sixties in good health and CMV-seronegative.

CDR3 loop: CAISRDTNYGYTF. DNA of the CDR3: TGTGCCATCAGTAGGGACACAAACTATGGCTACACCTTC. The chain employs TRBV10-3 and TRBJ1-2; D might be TRBD1 (6 bases). Trimming took 5 bases from V and 2 from J, leaving 9 bases between them. The CDR3 has 13 amino acids. The germline CDR1 and CDR2 sequences are ENHRY and SYGVKD.